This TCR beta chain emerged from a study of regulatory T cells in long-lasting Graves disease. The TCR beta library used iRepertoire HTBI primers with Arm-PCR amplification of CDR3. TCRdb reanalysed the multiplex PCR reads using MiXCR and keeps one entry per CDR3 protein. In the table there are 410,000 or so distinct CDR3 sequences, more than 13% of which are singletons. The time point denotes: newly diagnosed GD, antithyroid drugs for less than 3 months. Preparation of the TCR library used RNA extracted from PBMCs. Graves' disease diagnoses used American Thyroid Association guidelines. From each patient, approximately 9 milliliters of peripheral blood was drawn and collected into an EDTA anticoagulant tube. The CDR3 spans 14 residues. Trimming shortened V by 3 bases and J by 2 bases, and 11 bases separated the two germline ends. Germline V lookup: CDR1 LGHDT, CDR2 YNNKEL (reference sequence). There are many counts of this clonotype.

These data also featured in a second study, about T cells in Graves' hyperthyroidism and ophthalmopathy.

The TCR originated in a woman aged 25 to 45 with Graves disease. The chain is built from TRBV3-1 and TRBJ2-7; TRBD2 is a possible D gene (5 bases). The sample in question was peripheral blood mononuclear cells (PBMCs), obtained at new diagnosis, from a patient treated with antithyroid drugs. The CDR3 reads CASSHSATTYEQYF. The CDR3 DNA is TGTGCCAGCAGCCATAGCGCGACCACCTACGAGCAGTACTTC.